Listed here are 24 T cell receptor beta chains from one sample, sequenced in a study of blood T cell repertoires in COVID-19. Method: immunoSEQ multiplex PCR; TCRdb's copy keeps in-frame clones and lacks some. The data contain about 120,000 clones, approximately 80% of them singletons. Specimen: peripheral blood. These receptor sequences come from a human donor in a cohort sampled during active COVID-19.

The CDR3, as DNA: TGTGCCAGCAGCCTCAGCAGGGGGAACACTGAAGCTTTCTTT. Its protein product is CASSLSRGNTEAFF. The chain carries TRBV3-1 (or the pseudogene TRBV3-2) and TRBJ1-1; the D gene is possibly TRBD1 (6 bases). Trimming removed 4 bases at V and 1 base at J, with 10 bases between. Per germline, CDR1 LGHDT and CDR2 YNNKEL (reference sequence). This CDR3 contains 14 residues.

The rearrangement joins TRBV2 to TRBJ2-5, with D possibly being TRBD2 (6 bases). The CDR3 sequence is 12 residues long. The V end was cut by 8 bases, the J end by 5 bases, with 12 bases between. The germline CDR1 and CDR2 sequences are SNHLY and FYNNEI. CDR3: CASVGGGETQYF. CDR3 coding DNA: TGTGCCAGCGTCGGTGGAGGGGAGACCCAGTACTTC.

CDR3: CASSREGLNTGELFF. Written as DNA, the CDR3 is TGTGCCAGCAGCCGGGAGGGCCTGAACACCGGGGAGCTGTTTTTT. The V gene is TRBV3-1 (or the pseudogene TRBV3-2), the J gene TRBJ2-2; 7 bases are shared with TRBD2. This CDR3 has 15 amino acids. Germline lookup yields CDR1 LGHDT and CDR2 YNNKEL (reference sequence). V lost 4 bases to trimming and J lost 1 base; unmatched junction nucleotides: 3.

The chain carries TRBV19 and TRBJ1-5, with 8 bases identical to TRBD1. Germline loops: CDR1 LNHDA, CDR2 SQIVND (reference sequence). The CDR3 extends over 14 amino acids. The V segment lost 11 bases and the J segment 3 bases; nucleotides outside the gene matches: 9. The CDR3 protein is CASCLTGDNQPQHF. DNA of the CDR3: TGTGCCTCTTGTCTGACAGGGGACAATCAGCCCCAGCATTTT.

The rearrangement joins TRBV18 to TRBJ1-2, with 10 bases matching TRBD1. The CDR3 spans 14 residues. The germline V gene encodes CDR1 KGHSH and CDR2 LQKENI. V trimming: 6 bases; J trimming: 2 bases; junction bases outside the gene matches: 3. The CDR3 DNA reads TGTGCCAGCTCCCCGGGACAGGGGAACTATGGCTACACCTTC. It encodes CASSPGQGNYGYTF. The full variable domain, completed using reference TRBV18 and TRBJ1-2, is NAGVMQNPRHLVRRRGQEARLRCSPMKGHSHVYWYRQLPEEGLKFMVYLQKENIIDESGMPKERFSAEFPKEGPSILRIQQVVRGDSAAYFCASSPGQGNYGYTFGSGTRLTVV.

Here the CDR3 DNA reads TGTGCCAGCTCACTCGGACAGGGTAGCTATGGCTACACCTTC. It codes for CASSLGQGSYGYTF. The J gene is TRBJ1-2, the V gene TRBV18; the match to TRBD1 covers 8 bases. CDR1 is KGHSH, CDR2 LQKENI, per germline. The CDR3 is 14 residues long. Trimming cost V 4 bases and J 4 bases; bases outside gene matches: 5.

This chain links TRBV3-1 (or the pseudogene TRBV3-2) with TRBJ1-2; TRBD1 aligns across 11 bases. J lost 4 bases, V lost 2 bases, and 3 bases had no gene match. The length of the CDR3 is 15 residues. The germline V gene encodes CDR1 LGHDT and CDR2 YNNKEL (reference sequence). CDR3 bases: TGTGCCAGCAGCCAATCCGGGACAGGGGGCTATGGCTACACCTTC. It yields the protein CASSQSGTGGYGYTF.

The chain couples TRBV27 to TRBJ1-1; D remains unclear. The CDR3 has 16 amino acids. Looked up from germline, CDR1 is MNHEY and CDR2 is SMNVEV (reference sequence). Trimming pared 4 bases from V and 0 bases from J, leaving 15 bases between. In nucleotides, the CDR3 is TGTGCCAGCAGTTCTCGCGTAGCTACTATGAACACTGAAGCTTTCTTT. This sequence encodes CASSSRVATMNTEAFF.

Of note for this clone: This sample includes further DNA sequences coding for the same CDR3. The genes are TRBV27 and TRBJ2-7, with TRBD1 matching over 8 bases. V lost 0 bases to trimming and J lost 2 bases; unmatched junction nucleotides: 3. CDR1 is MNHEY, CDR2 SMNVEV, per germline (reference sequence). The CDR3 covers 15 residues. DNA of the CDR3: TGTGCCAGCAGTTTATCAGGACAGGGCCCCTACGAGCAGTACTTC. It specifies CASSLSGQGPYEQYF.

The gene calls are TRBV18 and TRBJ2-2; TRBD1 matches 7 bases. The V gene's germline CDR1 is KGHSH and CDR2 LQKENI. The CDR3 has 23 residues. V was pared by 5 bases and J by 8 bases, with 35 bases of the junction left unmatched. The CDR3 sequence is CASSYLIYTSLIGGRGSFGELFF. CDR3 bases: TGTGCCAGCTCATACCTAATTTACACATCTCTCATAGGAGGCAGGGGGAGTTTTGGGGAGCTGTTTTTT.

This chain joins TRBV11-3 and TRBJ2-1; tentative D call: TRBD2 (6 bases). V lost 5 bases to trimming and J lost 7 bases, with 15 bases between them. CDR3 length: 14 amino acids. Germline assignment: CDR1 SGHNT and CDR2 YENEEA. The CDR3 sequence is CASSARLAGNEQFF. The CDR3 DNA is TGTGCCAGCAGCGCCCGGCTGGCGGGGAATGAGCAGTTCTTC.

V is TRBV7-9 and J is TRBJ1-3; the D is unclear. Trimming removed 2 bases at V and 3 bases at J, with 8 bases between. The V gene's germline CDR1 is SEHNR and CDR2 FQNEAQ (reference sequence). The CDR3 contains 14 residues. CDR3 nucleotides: TGTGCCAGCAGCTTACGAGAGGTTGGAAACACCATATATTTT. This encodes CASSLREVGNTIYF.

The chain joins TRBV7-3 to TRBJ2-3, with D tentatively TRBD1 (5 bases). Per the germline V gene, CDR1 is SGHTA and CDR2 is FQGTGA. Between the trimmed V and J ends, which lost 4 bases and 8 bases, there was a span of 10 bases. This CDR3 has 12 amino acids. CDR3: CASSYPQGTQYF. CDR3 nucleotide sequence: TGTGCCAGCAGCTACCCCCAGGGTACGCAGTATTTT.

V usage is TRBV5-6 and J usage is TRBJ2-7; a possible D gene is TRBD1 (6 bases). Germline V CDR1 and CDR2: SGHDT, YYEEEE. This CDR3 has 15 amino acids. V was clipped by 3 bases and J by 3 bases, with 16 bases between them. The CDR3 coding sequence is TGTGCCAGCAGCTCTCGTGAACAGGGAAACTACGAGCAGTACTTC. Protein sequence: CASSSREQGNYEQYF.

The chain has TRBV13 and TRBJ1-4, with 8 bases lining up with TRBD1. CDR1 and CDR2 from the germline V gene are PRHDT and FYEKMQ (reference sequence). Germline trimming cut 4 bases from V and 8 bases from J; bases unmatched to any gene: 6. The CDR3 has 14 residues. CDR3 amino acids: CASSSGQGGEKLFF. The CDR3 nucleotides are TGTGCCAGCAGCTCCGGACAGGGCGGGGAAAAACTGTTTTTT.

The CDR3 here is CASSPDRGTYEQYF. The CDR3, as DNA: TGTGCCAGCAGCCCTGACAGGGGGACCTACGAGCAGTACTTC. The V gene is TRBV7-2, the J gene TRBJ2-7; the match to TRBD1 covers 9 bases. The CDR3 spans 14 residues. Germline trimming cut 5 bases from V and 2 bases from J; bases unmatched to any gene: 4. Germline CDR1 and CDR2: SGHTA and FQGNSA.

The rearrangement uses TRBV9 and TRBJ1-3; no clear D. Germline values: CDR1 SGDLS, CDR2 YYNGEE. Trimming took 0 bases from V and 4 from J, leaving 14 bases between them. This CDR3 spans 16 amino acids. DNA of the CDR3: TGTGCCAGCAGCGTAGACCTGAGATCATCGGGAAACACCATATATTTT. Protein: CASSVDLRSSGNTIYF.

The chain joins TRBV3-1 (or the pseudogene TRBV3-2) to TRBJ1-2; TRBD1 aligns across 7 bases. The length of the CDR3 is 17 residues. Trimming removed 3 bases from V and 3 bases from J; junction bases left unmatched: 13. Germline CDR1 LGHDT, CDR2 YNNKEL (reference sequence). CDR3 in amino acids: CASSHTGTDLTYYGYTF. The DNA of the CDR3 is TGTGCCAGCAGCCACACCGGGACAGACTTAACGTACTATGGCTACACCTTC.

The rearrangement joins TRBV19 to TRBJ1-5; the D gene is possibly TRBD1 (5 bases). V shed 7 bases and J shed 6 bases, with 19 bases lying between them. Germline assignment: CDR1 LNHDA and CDR2 SQIVND (reference sequence). CDR3 length: 15 residues. The CDR3 loop reads CASNFGGRAGQPQHF. As DNA, the CDR3 is TGTGCCAGTAACTTTGGGGGGAGGGCCGGTCAGCCCCAGCATTTT.

The chain employs TRBV6-2 or TRBV6-3 and TRBJ2-3; 12 nucleotides align to TRBD2. J was trimmed by 4 bases and V by 0 bases; bases with no gene match: 11. The CDR3 runs to 19 residues. Germline lookup yields CDR1 MNHEY and CDR2 SVGEGT. The CDR3 DNA reads TGTGCCAGCAGTTACTCGATGCCTAGCGGGGGGGCCCGGGCAGATACGCAGTATTTT. The encoded protein is CASSYSMPSGGARADTQYF.

This sequence joins TRBV18 and TRBJ2-7, with 7 nucleotides matching TRBD1. The CDR3 covers 14 residues. Germline lookup yields CDR1 KGHSH and CDR2 LQKENI. Trimming at V came to 7 bases and at J to 0 bases, leaving 6 bases not matched to a gene. The CDR3 is CASCPGQSSYEQYF. The CDR3 DNA sequence: TGTGCCAGCTGCCCGGGACAGAGCTCCTACGAGCAGTACTTC.

The chain employs TRBV28 and TRBJ1-1, with 7 bases fitting TRBD1. Germline V lookup: CDR1 MDHEN, CDR2 SYDVKM. This CDR3 contains 13 residues. Losses at the gene ends were 8 bases for V and 6 bases for J; bases not matched to a gene: 9. The CDR3 sequence: CASHLQGRPEAFF. The CDR3 nucleotides are TGTGCCAGCCACCTACAGGGGCGTCCTGAAGCTTTCTTT.

The J gene is TRBJ2-1, the V gene TRBV13, with D possibly matching TRBD2 (7 bases). Germline CDR1 is PRHDT and CDR2 is FYEKMQ (reference sequence). V lost 5 bases and J lost 9, with 23 bases in between. This CDR3 has 16 amino acids. The CDR3 protein is CASSVIEGGGPSEQFF. The CDR3 bases are TGTGCCAGCAGCGTCATCGAGGGGGGGGGCCCGAGTGAGCAGTTCTTC.

V and J are TRBV7-8 and TRBJ2-7; weak D call: TRBD1 (6 bases). CDR1 SGHVS and CDR2 FQNEAQ come from the germline V gene. The CDR3 is 13 residues long. V shed 5 bases and J shed 4 bases, with 12 bases lying between them. Here the CDR3 DNA reads TGTGCCAGCAGCGGACAGTTAACATACGAGCAGTACTTC. The encoded protein is CASSGQLTYEQYF.